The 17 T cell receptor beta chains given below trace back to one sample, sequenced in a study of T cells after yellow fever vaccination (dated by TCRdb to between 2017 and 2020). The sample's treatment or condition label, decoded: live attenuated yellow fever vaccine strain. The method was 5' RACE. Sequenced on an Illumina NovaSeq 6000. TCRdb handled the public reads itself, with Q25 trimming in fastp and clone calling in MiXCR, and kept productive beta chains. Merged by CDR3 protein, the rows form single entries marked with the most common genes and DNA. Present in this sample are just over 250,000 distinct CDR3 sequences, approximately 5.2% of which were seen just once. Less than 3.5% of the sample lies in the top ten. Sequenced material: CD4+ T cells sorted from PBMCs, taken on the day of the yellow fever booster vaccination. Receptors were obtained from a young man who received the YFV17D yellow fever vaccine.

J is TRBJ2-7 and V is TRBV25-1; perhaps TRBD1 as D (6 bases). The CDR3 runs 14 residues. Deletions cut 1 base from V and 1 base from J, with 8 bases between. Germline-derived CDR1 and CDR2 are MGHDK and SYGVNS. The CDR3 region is CASSEWTESYEQYV. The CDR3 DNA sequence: TGTGCCAGCAGTGAATGGACAGAGTCCTACGAGCAGTACGTC.

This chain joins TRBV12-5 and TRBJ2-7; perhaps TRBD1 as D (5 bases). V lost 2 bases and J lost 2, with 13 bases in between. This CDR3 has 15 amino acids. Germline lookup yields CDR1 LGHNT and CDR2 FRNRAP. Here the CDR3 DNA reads TGTGCTAGTGGTTTGATTGGTGGGGCCACCTACGAGCAGTACTTC. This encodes CASGLIGGATYEQYF.

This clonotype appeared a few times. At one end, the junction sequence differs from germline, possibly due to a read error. Here the CDR3 DNA reads TGCGCCAGCAGCCAAGACCGAAGGGTCTCTCGAAACACCATATATTTT. Translated: CASSQDRRVSRNTIYF. This rearrangement joins TRBV4-1 to TRBJ1-3, with D unresolved. CDR3 length equals 16 residues. The germline V gene has CDR1 MGHRA and CDR2 YSYEKL.

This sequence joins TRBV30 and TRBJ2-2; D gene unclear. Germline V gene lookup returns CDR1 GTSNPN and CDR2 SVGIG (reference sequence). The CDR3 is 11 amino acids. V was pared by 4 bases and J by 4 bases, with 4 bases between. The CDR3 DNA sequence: TGTGCCTGGACGCGCACCGGGGAGCTGTTTTTT. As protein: CAWTRTGELFF.

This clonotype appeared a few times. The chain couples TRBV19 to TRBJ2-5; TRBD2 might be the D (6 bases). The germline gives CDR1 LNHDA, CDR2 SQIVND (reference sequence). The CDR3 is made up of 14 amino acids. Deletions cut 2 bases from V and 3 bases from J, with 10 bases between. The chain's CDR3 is CASSIPGGKETQYF. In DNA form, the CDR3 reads TGTGCCAGTAGTATACCCGGGGGAAAAGAGACCCAGTACTTC.

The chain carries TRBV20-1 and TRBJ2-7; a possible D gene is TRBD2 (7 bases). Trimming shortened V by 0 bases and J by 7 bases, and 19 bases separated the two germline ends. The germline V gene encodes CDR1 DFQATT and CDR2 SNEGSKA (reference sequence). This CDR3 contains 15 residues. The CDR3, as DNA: TGCAGTGCTAGAGATCTGAGGGGGGGCCCGGGGGAGCAGTACGTC. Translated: CSARDLRGGPGEQYV.

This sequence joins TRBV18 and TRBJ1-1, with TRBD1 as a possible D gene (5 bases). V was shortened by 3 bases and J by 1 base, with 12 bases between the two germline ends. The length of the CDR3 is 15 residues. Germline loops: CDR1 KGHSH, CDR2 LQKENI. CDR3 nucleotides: TGTGCCAGCTCACCCGCGCAACAGGAGAACACTGAAGCTTTCTTT. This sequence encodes CASSPAQQENTEAFF.

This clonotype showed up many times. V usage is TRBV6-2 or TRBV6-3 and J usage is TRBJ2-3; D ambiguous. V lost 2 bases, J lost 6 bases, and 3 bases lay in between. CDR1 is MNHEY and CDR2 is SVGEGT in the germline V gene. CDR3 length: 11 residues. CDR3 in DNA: TGTGCCAGCAGTTACCCGGATACGCAGTATTTT. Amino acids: CASSYPDTQYF.

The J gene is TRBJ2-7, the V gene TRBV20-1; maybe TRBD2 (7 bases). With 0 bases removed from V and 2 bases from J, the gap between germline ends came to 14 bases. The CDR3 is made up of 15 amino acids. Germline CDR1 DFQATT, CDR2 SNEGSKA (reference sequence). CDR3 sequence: CSARDPRGGAYEQYF. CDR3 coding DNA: TGCAGTGCTAGAGATCCCCGAGGGGGGGCCTACGAGCAGTACTTC.

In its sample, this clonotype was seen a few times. The CDR3 bases are TGTGCCACCAGCAGAGCAGGCGGGGACATTAGCAATCAGCCCCAGCATTTT. The encoded protein is CATSRAGGDISNQPQHF. This chain uses TRBV15 with TRBJ1-5; TRBD1 is a possible D gene (6 bases). Looked up from germline, CDR1 is LNHNV and CDR2 is YYDKDF (reference sequence). The V end lost 1 base, the J end lost 0 bases, and 13 bases lay between the germline ends. This CDR3 has 17 residues.

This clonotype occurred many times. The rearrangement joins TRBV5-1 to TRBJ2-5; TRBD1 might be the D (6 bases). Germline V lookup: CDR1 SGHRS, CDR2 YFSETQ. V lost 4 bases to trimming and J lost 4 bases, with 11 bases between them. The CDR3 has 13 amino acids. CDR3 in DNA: TGCGCCAGCAGCCCGGAAGGGGGAGAGACCCAGTACTTC. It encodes CASSPEGGETQYF.

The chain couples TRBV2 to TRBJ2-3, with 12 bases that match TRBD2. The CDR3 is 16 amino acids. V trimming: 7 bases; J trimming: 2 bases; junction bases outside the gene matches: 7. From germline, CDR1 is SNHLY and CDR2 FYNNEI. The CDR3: CASTRLAGAVTDTQYF. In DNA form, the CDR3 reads TGTGCCAGCACTCGACTAGCGGGGGCCGTCACAGATACGCAGTATTTT.

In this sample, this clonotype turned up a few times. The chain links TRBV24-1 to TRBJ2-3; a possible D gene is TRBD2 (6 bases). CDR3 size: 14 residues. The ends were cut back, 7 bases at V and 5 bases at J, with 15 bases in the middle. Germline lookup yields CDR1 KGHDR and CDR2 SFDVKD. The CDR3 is CATRDTGGLDTQYF. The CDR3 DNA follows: TGTGCCACCAGGGACACCGGGGGTCTAGATACGCAGTATTTT.

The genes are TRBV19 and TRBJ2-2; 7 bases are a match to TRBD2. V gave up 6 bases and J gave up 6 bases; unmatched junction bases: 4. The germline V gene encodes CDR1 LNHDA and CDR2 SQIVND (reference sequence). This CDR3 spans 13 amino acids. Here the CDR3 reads CASRTSRPGELFF. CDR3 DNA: TGTGCCAGTAGGACTAGCAGGCCCGGGGAGCTGTTTTTT.

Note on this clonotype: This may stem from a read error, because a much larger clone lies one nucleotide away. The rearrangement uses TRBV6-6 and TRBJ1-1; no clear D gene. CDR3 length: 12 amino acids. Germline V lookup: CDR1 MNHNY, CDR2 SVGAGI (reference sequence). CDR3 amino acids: CGSSPGALQAFF. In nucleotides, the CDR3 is TGTGGCAGCAGCCCCGGAGCCCTGCAGGCTTTCTTT.

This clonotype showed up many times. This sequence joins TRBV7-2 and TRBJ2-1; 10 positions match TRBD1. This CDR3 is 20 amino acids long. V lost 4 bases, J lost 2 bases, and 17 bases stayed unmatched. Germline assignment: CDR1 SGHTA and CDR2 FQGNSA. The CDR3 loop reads CASSSPSGTGVSSAYNEQFF. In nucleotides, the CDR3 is TGTGCCAGCAGCTCCCCCTCCGGGACAGGGGTTTCCAGTGCCTACAATGAGCAGTTCTTC.

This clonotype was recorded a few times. The CDR3 nucleotides read TGTGCCAGCAGGGAACAGGGTTATCAGCCCCAGCATTTT. Translated: CASREQGYQPQHF. The chain uses TRBV2 and TRBJ1-5; D perhaps matches TRBD1 (6 bases). The V gene lost 6 bases and the J gene lost 5 bases, with 11 bases spanning the gap. The germline gives CDR1 SNHLY, CDR2 FYNNEI. CDR3 length: 13 residues.